This TCR beta chain was found in a study of blood T cells in healthy people across ages. This CDR3 spans 15 amino acids. Germline V lookup: CDR1 DFQATT, CDR2 SNEGSKA (reference sequence). The germline V and J ends were trimmed by 1 base and 7 bases, with 17 bases remaining between them. For the second PCR, which ran for roughly 6 to 12 cycles, a sample-barcoded 5' primer and a J-beta primer mix were used. TCRdb analysed the 5' RACE reads with MiXCR anew, one entry per CDR3 protein. Of approximately 800,000 distinct CDR3 sequences listed, roughly 56% are singletons. This clonotype was seen only once. The chain has TRBV20-1 and TRBJ2-1; D might be TRBD2 (6 bases). The sample taken for sequencing was blood. The clonotype was recovered from a middle-aged man in good health. This CDR3 is CSARGSGPGENEQFF. DNA for the CDR3: TGCAGTGCTAGAGGATCTGGGCCGGGAGAAAATGAGCAGTTCTTC.